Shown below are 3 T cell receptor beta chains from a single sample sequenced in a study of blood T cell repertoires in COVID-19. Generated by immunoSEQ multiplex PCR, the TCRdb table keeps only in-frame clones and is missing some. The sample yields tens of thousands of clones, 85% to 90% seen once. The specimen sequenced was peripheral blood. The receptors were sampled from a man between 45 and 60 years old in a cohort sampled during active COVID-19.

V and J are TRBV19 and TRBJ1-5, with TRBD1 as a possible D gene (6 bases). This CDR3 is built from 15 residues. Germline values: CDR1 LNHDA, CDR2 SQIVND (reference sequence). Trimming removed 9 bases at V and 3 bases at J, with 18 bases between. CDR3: CASDGGGLYNQPQHF. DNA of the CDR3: TGTGCCAGCGATGGGGGGGGGCTCTACAATCAGCCCCAGCATTTT.

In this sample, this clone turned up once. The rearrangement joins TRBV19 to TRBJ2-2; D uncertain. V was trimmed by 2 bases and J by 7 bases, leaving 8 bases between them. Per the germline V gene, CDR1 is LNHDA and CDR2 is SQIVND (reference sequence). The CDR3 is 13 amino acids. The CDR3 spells CASSISTFGELFF. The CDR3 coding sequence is TGTGCCAGTAGTATATCGACTTTCGGGGAGCTGTTTTTT.

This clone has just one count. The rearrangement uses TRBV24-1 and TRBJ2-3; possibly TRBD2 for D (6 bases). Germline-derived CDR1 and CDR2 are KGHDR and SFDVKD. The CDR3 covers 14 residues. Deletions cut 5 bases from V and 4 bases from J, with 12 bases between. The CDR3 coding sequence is TGTGCCACCAGTGGAGGCGGGGAGTCAGATACGCAGTATTTT. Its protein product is CATSGGGESDTQYF.